The source of this T cell receptor beta chain is a study of shared clonotypes between healthy human individuals. Study observations and caveats: Larger richness was generally estimated for naive than memory subsets.

The naive CD8 fraction comprised CD45RO-negative cells positively selected for CCR7 and excluded terminally differentiated effector memory CD45RA+ cells. This CDR3 has 13 amino acids. CDR1 and CDR2 (germline): WNHNN, SYGVQD (reference sequence). Trimming shortened V by 2 bases and J by 0 bases, and 2 bases separated the two germline ends. TCRdb keeps only in-frame clones here, not all; method: immunoSEQ multiplex PCR. The sample includes hundreds of thousands of clones, 98% of them seen just once. Turning to this clone: Its target is unknown.

Sequencing was performed on naive CD8+ T cells sorted from blood. This TCR was recovered from a man in his thirties or forties in good health. This chain uses TRBV10-1 with TRBJ1-5; no firm D call. The CDR3 protein is CASSEGSNQPQHF. The CDR3 bases are TGCGCCAGCAGTGAGGGTAGCAATCAGCCCCAGCATTTT.